A selection of T cell receptor beta chains follows, all from one sample in a study of CD8 T cells in Susac syndrome. Via MiXCR, TCRdb re-called the immunoSEQ multiplex PCR reads, giving one row per CDR3 protein. Of 250,000 to 300,000 distinct CDR3 sequences in the sample, roughly 85% were seen once. Source material: CD8+ T cells from PBMCs. These receptors were obtained from a human donor with multiple sclerosis. The CDR3 runs from the conserved cysteine through the conserved F or W. D genes are given only for firm matches. The size entry is marked missing in some rows and otherwise reads once, few, many or a size class.

V gene	clone size	J gene	D gene	CDR3 length	CDR3 protein	CDR3 DNA
TRBV6-5	.	TRBJ2-7	.	13	CASSSLSSGEQYF	TGTGCCAGCAGTTCACTTTCCAGCGGCGAGCAGTACTTC
TRBV28	.	TRBJ2-7	TRBD1	13	CASSLGQVKEQYF	TGTGCCAGCAGTCTAGGACAGGTCAAGGAGCAGTACTTC
TRBV3-1	.	TRBJ2-1	.	18	CASSQEDSSPSPYNEQFF	TGTGCCAGCAGCCAAGAGGACAGCTCCCCGAGTCCGTACAATGAGCAGTTCTTC
TRBV14	.	TRBJ2-7	TRBD2	16	CASSQGASGSAYEQYF	TGTGCCAGCAGCCAAGGGGCCAGCGGGAGTGCCTACGAGCAGTACTTC
TRBV24-1	.	TRBJ1-2	.	16	CATSDPYSVPNYGYTF	TGTGCCACCAGTGACCCCTACAGCGTACCCAACTATGGCTACACCTTC
TRBV11-2	.	TRBJ2-1	.	13	CASSLMLQGGQFF	TGTGCCAGCAGCTTAATGTTGCAGGGCGGGCAGTTCTTC
TRBV4-3	once	TRBJ1-3	.	15	CASGYRVSAGNTIYF	TGCGCCAGCGGGTACAGGGTTAGCGCTGGAAACACCATATATTTT
TRBV28	.	TRBJ2-1	TRBD1	15	CASSLRDRVVEEQFF	TGTGCCAGCAGTTTACGAGACAGGGTGGTGGAAGAGCAGTTCTTC
TRBV20-1	.	TRBJ2-1	.	14	CSARPRETYNEQFF	TGCAGTGCTAGACCCAGGGAGACTTACAATGAGCAGTTCTTC
TRBV7-9	once	TRBJ2-5	TRBD1	14	CASSATTGEETQYF	TGTGCCAGCAGCGCGACTACAGGGGAGGAGACCCAGTACTTC
TRBV6-5	.	TRBJ2-7	TRBD1	14	CASSYRGQGYEQYF	TGTGCCAGCAGTTACCGGGGACAGGGCTACGAGCAGTACTTC
TRBV25-1	.	TRBJ1-2	TRBD1	16	CASSAHRDSPDYGYTF	TGTGCCAGCAGTGCTCACCGGGACAGCCCTGACTATGGCTACACCTTC
TRBV5-1	.	TRBJ1-1	.	16	CASSLFEDFLPTEAFF	TGCGCCAGCAGCTTATTTGAGGACTTCCTACCCACTGAAGCTTTCTTT
TRBV7-2	.	TRBJ2-7	TRBD2	14	CASSLGTSSYEQYF	TGTGCCAGCAGTCTCGGGACTAGCTCCTACGAGCAGTACTTC